This T cell receptor (beta chain) appears in the sequencing data of a study of radiotherapy plus CTLA-4 blockade in lung cancer. Germline values: CDR1 SEHNR, CDR2 FQNEAQ (reference sequence). Trimming removed 11 bases at V and 5 bases at J, with 15 bases between. The CDR3 totals 13 residues. Study-wide findings and caveats: Reportedly, early blood T cell clone dynamics best predicted response, with interferon-beta. Blood-borne expansion of tumor-derived TCR clones followed radiotherapy plus ipilimumab.

This clone showed up just once. The antigen remains undetermined. The study gave focal radiation plus ipilimumab CTLA-4 blockade to patients with chemo-refractory metastatic non-small-cell lung cancer. TCRdb's copy holds only in-frame clones and misses some; the assay was immunoSEQ multiplex PCR. The profile covers some 70,000 clones, with roughly 78% appearing a single time and roughly 10% taken by the ten largest. This chain joins TRBV7-9 and TRBJ1-4; the D is unclear. This TCR was sampled from a human donor with non-small cell lung cancer who had a complete response to radiotherapy plus ipilimumab. The sample in question was peripheral blood, obtained from a patient treated with radiotherapy plus ipilimumab. Here the CDR3 DNA reads TGTGCCCTAGGAGGGTCCCTGAATGAAAAACTGTTTTTT. Amino acids: CALGGSLNEKLFF.